Listed below are T cell receptor beta chains from one sample, sequenced in a study of monozygotic twins with inflammatory bowel disease. TCRdb reworked the 5' RACE reads into one entry per CDR3 protein, no DNA. The sample table sets out about 150,000 distinct CDR3 sequences. The material sequenced was blood. The receptors derive from a human donor with ulcerative colitis or Crohn's disease, or a healthy co-twin of an affected twin (not recorded which). CDR3s include the opening cysteine and the closing phenylalanine or tryptophan.

V gene: TRBV7-3; J gene: TRBJ2-2; CDR3 protein: CASSLTRGSGELFF
V gene: TRBV6-1; J gene: TRBJ2-1; CDR3 protein: CASSEASGGSNEQFF
V gene: TRBV3-1; J gene: TRBJ2-7; CDR3 protein: CASRATWAGSYEQYF
V gene: TRBV6-1; J gene: TRBJ2-5; CDR3 protein: CATSRPGYRETQYF
V gene: TRBV7-9; J gene: TRBJ1-3; CDR3 protein: CASSAPLNTIYF
V gene: TRBV7-3; J gene: TRBJ2-7; CDR3 protein: CASSPTGSSYEQYF
V gene: TRBV18; J gene: TRBJ2-1; CDR3 protein: CASSPGLDIYNEQFF
V gene: TRBV30; J gene: TRBJ2-3; CDR3 protein: CAWSRQAKSTDTQYF
V gene: TRBV28; J gene: TRBJ1-2; CDR3 protein: CASSLIGTANYGYTF
V gene: TRBV28; J gene: TRBJ1-2; CDR3 protein: CASTRGYYGYTF
V gene: TRBV28; J gene: TRBJ2-1; CDR3 protein: CASRDGGTSGYNEQFF
V gene: TRBV11-2; J gene: TRBJ2-1; CDR3 protein: CASSLVGGLRYNEQFF
V gene: TRBV3-1; J gene: TRBJ2-3; CDR3 protein: CASSQGPPGTDTQYF
V gene: TRBV18; J gene: TRBJ2-5; CDR3 protein: CASSPTFREETQYF
V gene: TRBV11-2; J gene: TRBJ2-4; CDR3 protein: CASSFSAGENIQYF
V gene: TRBV28; J gene: TRBJ1-5; CDR3 protein: CASNGQYSNQPQHF
V gene: TRBV25-1; J gene: TRBJ2-3; CDR3 protein: CASSQTGGVSTDTQYF
V gene: TRBV12-3/TRBV12-4; J gene: TRBJ2-7; CDR3 protein: CASSPSAGVGEQYF
V gene: TRBV19; J gene: TRBJ1-2; CDR3 protein: CASSTTGYGYTF
V gene: TRBV20-1; J gene: TRBJ2-7; CDR3 protein: CSARDGESRYEQYF
V gene: TRBV18; J gene: TRBJ2-1; CDR3 protein: CASSPDRYNEQFF
V gene: TRBV5-1; J gene: TRBJ2-2; CDR3 protein: CASSDPPEYGNHGELFF
V gene: TRBV19; J gene: TRBJ2-2; CDR3 protein: CASSIARLADTGELFF
V gene: TRBV20-1; J gene: TRBJ1-1; CDR3 protein: CSARRRLNTEAFF
V gene: TRBV10-3; J gene: TRBJ2-7; CDR3 protein: CAISEARTGGTYEQYF